This T cell receptor (beta chain) was captured in a study of a mutant IDH1 vaccine in newly diagnosed glioma. The repertoire was sequenced with immunoSEQ multiplex PCR; TCRdb's copy has only in-frame clones and lacks some. The sample shows 40,000 to 50,000 clones, 80% to 90% of them seen only once. The CDR3 loop spans 11 amino acids. The V end lost 7 bases, the J end lost 5 bases, and 9 bases lay between the germline ends. The V gene's germline CDR1 is DFQATT and CDR2 SNEGSKA (reference sequence). As to this clone: Its antigen is not identified.

This sample's time point: week 35, safety follow-up. Vaccination used 300 ug of mutant IDH1 20-mer peptide per dose, with topical imiquimod. Eight vaccine doses were administered to patients at weeks 1, 3, 5, 7, 11, 15, 19 and 23. This receptor was taken from a man aged 40-49 years with glioma. The rearrangement links TRBV20-1 to TRBJ2-1; weak D call: TRBD2 (6 bases). Sequencing was performed on PBMCs, taken from a glioma patient whose treatment included an IDH1 peptide vaccine. In DNA form, the CDR3 reads TGCAGTGAGGAGGGCCACAATGAGCAGTTCTTC. Its translation: CSEEGHNEQFF.